This T cell receptor (beta chain) was captured by sequencing in a study of T cells in localized non-small cell lung cancer (dated by TCRdb to 2020 to 2021). Background for the entire study: The study examined T cell repertoires in hundreds of patients with early-stage NSCLC and compared tumors with uninvolved tumor-adjacent lungs. The cohort consisted of 236 treatment-naive NSCLC patients whose localized lung tumors had been resected. A mean age of around 66 years was recorded for the NSCLC patients, of whom 120 to 150 were male and about 100 were female.

From cysteine to phenylalanine, the CDR3 is 12 amino acids long. The only DNA kept is the CDR3, 36 bases in frame from the first base. CDR1 is given as MNHNS and CDR2 as SASEGT, both from the germline V gene. TCR beta CDR3 regions were sequenced from DNA using the immunoSEQ Assay. Concerning the study's data processing: T cell density was computed as TCR beta template counts normalized to usable DNA estimated by amplifying housekeeping genes. Richness was estimated with the preseqR package, extrapolating to 400,000 templates for PBMC samples and 120,000 templates for tissue samples. Clonality was calculated as one minus Pielou's evenness. Tissue-enriched TCRs were identified through differential abundance testing performed on productive amino-acid clonotypes, with a minimum total count of 5 and an alpha of 0.1. Repertoire overlap between compartments was quantified with the Jaccard Index and Morisita Overlap Index. GLIPH grouped TCR beta CDR3s together with public tetramer-defined viral CDR3s, and a viral motif had to include at least three viral sequences and show V-gene enrichment. This is the immuneACCESS table as TCRdb keeps it, with only in-frame sequences that have V and J called. A part of the clones is gone; compared with another copy, unresolved V genes explain less than half, and the rest is unexplained. The DNA was the basis for D and trimming; V, J and clone size are from that table. Across this sample there are some 9,700 clones, with around 92% seen only once. In total, the top ten clones hold 2% to 2.5% of the sample.

General study outcomes and caveats: Higher T cell density in blood was associated with longer overall survival, whereas higher clonality in adjacent lung was associated with shorter survival. Because multi-region tumor sequencing was not performed, intratumor heterogeneity could not be ruled out. The highest T cell clonality was observed in uninvolved tumor-adjacent lung, where clonality exceeded that of tumor, suggesting that antigenic responses were more focused in uninvolved tumor-adjacent lung. Of the top 100 tumor clones, a median of roughly 60 were detected in paired uninvolved adjacent lung; about 26 were also among that lung's top 100. Because the study design was exploratory, TCR variables were selected using unadjusted p-values without false-discovery rate correction.

At diagnosis, peripheral blood, uninvolved tumor-adjacent lung and tumor were collected and were preserved as a mix of fresh-frozen and FFPE material. For TCR repertoire profiling, the blood samples were analyzed as peripheral blood mononuclear cells. Concerning this clone itself: Its antigen remains unidentified. The junction shows a germline mismatch at one end, possibly a read error.

Recombination linked TRBV6-1 to TRBJ2-7, with the D gene too uncertain to name. The TCR sequence derives from an older female donor with stage II squamous cell lung carcinoma. The sample in question was peripheral blood, obtained before any cancer treatment. The CDR3 region has the sequence CASREGSLEQYF. The DNA reads TGTGCCAGCAGGGAAGGGTCTCTCGAGCAGTACTTC.